This T cell receptor beta chain originates from a study of cytomegalovirus exposure and HLA in healthy donors. Use of 60 Vbeta and 13 Jbeta primers characterized the PCR. Method: immunoSEQ multiplex PCR; TCRdb's copy keeps in-frame clones and lacks some. The sample comprises 150,000 to 200,000 clones, 80% to 85% of which are singletons, and around 2% rests with the top ten. The receptor was derived from a man younger than 35 in good health and CMV-seronegative. The sample was PBMCs.

The CDR3 DNA sequence: TGTGCCAGTAAAGACCCTGGGACAGTGAGGGGGAATGGCTACACCTTC. This gives the protein CASKDPGTVRGNGYTF. The chain combines TRBV19 with TRBJ1-2; 7 bases are shared with TRBD1. The V gene end was trimmed by 7 bases and the J gene end by 6 bases; junction bases not matched to a gene: 17. This CDR3 comprises 16 residues. Germline V gene sequence: CDR1 LNHDA, CDR2 SQIVND (reference sequence).